The present T cell receptor (beta chain) was sequenced within a study of blood T cells in healthy people across ages. This clonotype has at least ten counts. V dropped 5 bases and J dropped 1; count of bases not matched to a gene: 2. The CDR3 has 13 residues. Germline values: CDR1 DFQATT, CDR2 SNEGSKA (reference sequence). Alongside a J-beta primer mix, a sample-barcoded 5' primer served in a second PCR lasting about 7 to 11 cycles. TCRdb reanalysed the 5' RACE reads using MiXCR and keeps one entry per CDR3 protein. The repertoire holds hundreds of thousands of distinct CDR3 sequences, about 36% seen once, with 10% to 15% in the top ten.

The sequence derives from a man aged 18 to 35 in good health. The chain links TRBV20-1 to TRBJ2-1, with TRBD2 matching over 7 bases. Sequenced: blood. The CDR3 is CSAVGGSYNEQFF. Here the CDR3 DNA reads TGCAGTGCTGTGGGGGGGTCCTACAATGAGCAGTTCTTC.